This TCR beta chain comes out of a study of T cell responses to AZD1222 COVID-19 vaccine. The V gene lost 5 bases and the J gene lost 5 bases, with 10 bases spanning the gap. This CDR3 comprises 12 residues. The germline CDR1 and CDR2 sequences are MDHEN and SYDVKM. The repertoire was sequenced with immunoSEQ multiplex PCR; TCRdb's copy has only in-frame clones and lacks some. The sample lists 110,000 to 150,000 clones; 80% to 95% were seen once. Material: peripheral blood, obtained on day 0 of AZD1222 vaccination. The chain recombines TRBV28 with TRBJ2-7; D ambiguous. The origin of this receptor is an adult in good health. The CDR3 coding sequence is TGTGCCAGCAGTCAATCCCGGGACGAGCAGTACTTC. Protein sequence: CASSQSRDEQYF.